This TCR beta chain is from a study of T-cell reconstitution after alpha-beta-depleted transplantation in children. The V gene's germline CDR1 is SGHRS and CDR2 YFSETQ. The CDR3 is 12 residues long. V lost 4 bases and J 8 bases, leaving 10 bases between the germline ends. Molecular barcoding with unique molecular identifiers was used for the TCRbeta library. A single record per CDR3 protein comes from TCRdb applying MiXCR to the PCR reads. The sample includes 150,000 to 200,000 distinct CDR3 sequences, roughly 6.8% of them seen just once. The sequencing used PBMCs from the stem cell graft donor, collected from the stem cell graft. The clonotype originates from a human donor who donated a stem cell graft to a child with Wiskott-Aldrich syndrome. The chain is built from TRBV5-1 and TRBJ2-1; D remains ambiguous. DNA for the CDR3: TGCGCCAGCAGCGGACCAGACGATGAGCAGTTCTTC. This sequence encodes CASSGPDDEQFF.